This T cell receptor (beta chain) was recorded in a study of cytomegalovirus exposure and HLA in healthy donors. Study outcomes and limitations: Some TCR beta chains (164 of them) were listed as cytomegalovirus-associated. High sensitivity and specificity were reportedly achieved when the classifier diagnosed cytomegalovirus status. There were some public TCRs occurring in many donors, but most TCR sequences were rare. Among the CMV-associated chains, a few were confirmed in vitro as specific for CMV antigens.

As concerns this clone: Antigen unknown.

Clones were read by immunoSEQ multiplex PCR, and TCRdb kept only the in-frame ones, dropping some. The table includes about 130,000 clones, nearly 90% detected once. Germline loops: CDR1 SGHAT, CDR2 FQNNGV. The CDR3 is 15 residues long. With 5 bases removed from V and 5 bases from J, the gap between germline ends came to 15 bases. The TCR originated in a woman between 18 and 29 years old in good health and CMV-seronegative. The chain has TRBV11-2 and TRBJ2-2; D might be TRBD2 (6 bases). Sequencing was carried out using PBMCs. In DNA, the CDR3 is TGTGCCAGCAGCCCTGTCTGGGCGGGGACCGGGGAGCTGTTTTTT. This translates into CASSPVWAGTGELFF.